These 6 T cell receptor beta chains share one sample of origin, sequenced in a study of shared clonotypes between healthy human individuals. Here immunoSEQ multiplex PCR was the method, and the copy in TCRdb shows in-frame clones only, minus some. The sample lists hundreds of thousands of clones, roughly four fifths occurring once. Sequenced sample: PBMCs. The receptors were sampled from a middle-aged woman in good health. Some clones in this sample may be carry-over from other donors' samples.

The V call is TRBV6-5, the J call TRBJ1-2, with 7 bases matching TRBD1. J gave up 8 bases and V 0 bases, and 9 bases lay outside the gene matches. The CDR3 has 15 residues. Germline V gene lookup returns CDR1 MNHEY and CDR2 SVGAGI. CDR3 in DNA: TGTGCCAGCAGTTACTCGGGTGGCAGGGGGAGCGGCTACACCTTC. Its protein is CASSYSGGRGSGYTF.

The chain couples TRBV9 to TRBJ2-7; D is perhaps TRBD2 (6 bases). The CDR3 consists of 15 residues. Per the germline V gene, CDR1 is SGDLS and CDR2 is YYNGEE. V was trimmed by 0 bases and J by 4 bases, leaving 14 bases between them. The CDR3 sequence: CASSVGVAEGYEQYF. For the CDR3, the DNA is TGTGCCAGCAGCGTAGGGGTAGCGGAGGGATACGAGCAGTACTTC.

The rearrangement links TRBV5-4 to TRBJ2-7; possibly TRBD1 for D (6 bases). The V gene lost 2 bases and the J gene lost 6 bases, with 12 bases spanning the gap. This CDR3 has 13 residues. Germline-derived CDR1 and CDR2 are SGHNT and YYREEE (reference sequence). The CDR3 reads CASSLHRESEQYF. The CDR3 nucleotides are TGTGCCAGCAGCTTACACAGGGAAAGCGAGCAGTACTTC.

The CDR3 sequence: CASTQGAGFRTEAFF. The DNA for the CDR3 is TGTGCCAGCACCCAGGGTGCGGGTTTCAGGACTGAAGCTTTCTTT. V and J are TRBV28 and TRBJ1-1; a weak D match, TRBD1 (5 bases). The CDR3 has 15 amino acids. Germline V gene lookup returns CDR1 MDHEN and CDR2 SYDVKM. V shed 7 bases and J shed 5 bases, with 20 bases lying between them.

V usage is TRBV10-3 and J usage is TRBJ2-1, with a possible D match to TRBD2 (6 bases). This CDR3 is built from 17 residues. CDR1 and CDR2 (germline): ENHRY, SYGVKD. V lost 0 bases and J lost 3, with 15 bases in between. CDR3 DNA sequence: TGTGCCATCAGTGAGTCGAAAGGGAGGTCCGACTACAATGAGCAGTTCTTC. The encoded protein is CAISESKGRSDYNEQFF.

Concerning this clone itself: A far bigger clonotype differs at one base, so this is likely a read error. The same CDR3 also results from other DNA sequences found in this sample. The chain has TRBV5-1 and TRBJ1-1; D is possibly TRBD1 (6 bases). Germline assignment: CDR1 SGHRS and CDR2 YFSETQ. This CDR3 has 13 residues. CDR3 region: CASNLRGGTEAFF. The CDR3 coding sequence is TGCGCCAGCAACCTCCGGGGGGGCACTGAAGCATTCTTT.